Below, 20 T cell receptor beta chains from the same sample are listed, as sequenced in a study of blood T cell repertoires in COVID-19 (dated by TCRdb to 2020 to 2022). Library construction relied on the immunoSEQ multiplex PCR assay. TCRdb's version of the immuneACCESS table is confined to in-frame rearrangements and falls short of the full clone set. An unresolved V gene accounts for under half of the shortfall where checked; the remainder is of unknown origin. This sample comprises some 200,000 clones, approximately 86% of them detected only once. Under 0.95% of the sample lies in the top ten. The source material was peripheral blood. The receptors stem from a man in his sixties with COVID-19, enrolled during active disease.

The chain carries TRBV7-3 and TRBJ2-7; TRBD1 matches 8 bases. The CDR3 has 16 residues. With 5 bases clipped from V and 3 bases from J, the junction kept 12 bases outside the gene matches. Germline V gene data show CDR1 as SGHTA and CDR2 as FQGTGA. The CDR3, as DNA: TGTGCCAGCAGCCCCTCGACAGGGGTAGGGATCTACGAGCAGTACTTC. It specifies CASSPSTGVGIYEQYF.

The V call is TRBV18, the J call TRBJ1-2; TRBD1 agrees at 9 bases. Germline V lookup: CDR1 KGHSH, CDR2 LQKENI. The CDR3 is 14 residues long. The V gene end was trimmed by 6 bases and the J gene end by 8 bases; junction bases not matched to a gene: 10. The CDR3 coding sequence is TGTGCCAGCTCGCCTGATACAGGGGGCGCGGGCTACACCTTC. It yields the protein CASSPDTGGAGYTF.

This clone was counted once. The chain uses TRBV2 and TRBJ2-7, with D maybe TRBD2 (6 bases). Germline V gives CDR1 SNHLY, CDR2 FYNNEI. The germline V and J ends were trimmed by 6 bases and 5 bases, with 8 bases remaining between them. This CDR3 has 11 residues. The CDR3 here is CASRLANEQYF. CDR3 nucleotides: TGTGCCAGCAGACTAGCCAACGAGCAGTACTTC.

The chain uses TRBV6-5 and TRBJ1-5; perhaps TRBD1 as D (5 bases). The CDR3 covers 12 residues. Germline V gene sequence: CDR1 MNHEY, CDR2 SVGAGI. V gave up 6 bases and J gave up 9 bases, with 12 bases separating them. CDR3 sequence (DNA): TGTGCCAGCAGGCGCCGGGGGTCGCCCCAGCATTTT. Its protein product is CASRRRGSPQHF.

The CDR3 sequence is CATTAGTAGLPGANVLTF. CDR3 coding DNA: TGTGCCACCACTGCGGGGACAGCCGGGCTACCTGGGGCCAACGTCCTGACTTTC. This chain joins TRBV15 and TRBJ2-6; a weak D match, TRBD1 (7 bases). The CDR3 runs 18 residues. V was clipped by 7 bases and J by 2 bases, with 21 bases between them. The germline V gene encodes CDR1 LNHNV and CDR2 YYDKDF (reference sequence).

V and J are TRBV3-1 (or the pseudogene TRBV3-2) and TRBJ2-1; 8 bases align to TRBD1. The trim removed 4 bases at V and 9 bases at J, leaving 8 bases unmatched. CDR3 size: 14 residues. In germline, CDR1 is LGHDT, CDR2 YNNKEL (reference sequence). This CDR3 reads CASSRGTGVGEQFF. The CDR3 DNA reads TGTGCCAGCAGCCGCGGGACAGGTGTCGGTGAGCAGTTCTTC.

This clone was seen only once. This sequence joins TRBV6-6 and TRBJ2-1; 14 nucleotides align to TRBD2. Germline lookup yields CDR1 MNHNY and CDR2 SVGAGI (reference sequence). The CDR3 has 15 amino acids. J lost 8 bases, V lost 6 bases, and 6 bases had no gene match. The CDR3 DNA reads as TGTGCCAGCAGAGGGACTAGCGGGAGTTTCCATGAGCAGTTCTTC. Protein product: CASRGTSGSFHEQFF.

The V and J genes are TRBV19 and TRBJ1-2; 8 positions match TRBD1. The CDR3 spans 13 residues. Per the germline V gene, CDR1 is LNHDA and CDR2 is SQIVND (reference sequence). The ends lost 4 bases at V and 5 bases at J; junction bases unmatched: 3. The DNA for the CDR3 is TGTGCCAGTAGTAAACAGGGGGATTATGGCTACACCTTC. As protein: CASSKQGDYGYTF.

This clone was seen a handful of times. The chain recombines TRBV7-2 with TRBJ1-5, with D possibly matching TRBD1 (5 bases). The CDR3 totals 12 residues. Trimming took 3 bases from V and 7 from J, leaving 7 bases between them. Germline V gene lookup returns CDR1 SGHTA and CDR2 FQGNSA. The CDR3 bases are TGTGCCAGCAGCTTCGGGGGACAGCCCCAGCATTTT. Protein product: CASSFGGQPQHF.

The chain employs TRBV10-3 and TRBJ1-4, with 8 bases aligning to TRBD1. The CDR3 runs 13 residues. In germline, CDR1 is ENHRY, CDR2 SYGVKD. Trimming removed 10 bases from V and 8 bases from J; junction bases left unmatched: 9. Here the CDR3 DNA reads TGTGCCAACTCAGGGGGCCCTGGGGAAAAACTGTTTTTT. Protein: CANSGGPGEKLFF.

CDR3 nucleotide sequence: TGTGCCTGGAGTCGACTAGCGGGAGACACCGGGGAGCTGTTTTTT. It codes for CAWSRLAGDTGELFF. The genes are TRBV30 and TRBJ2-2, with 12 bases aligning to TRBD2. The CDR3 consists of 15 residues. Germline V gene lookup returns CDR1 GTSNPN and CDR2 SVGIG (reference sequence). V lost 2 bases to trimming and J lost 3 bases; unmatched junction nucleotides: 1.

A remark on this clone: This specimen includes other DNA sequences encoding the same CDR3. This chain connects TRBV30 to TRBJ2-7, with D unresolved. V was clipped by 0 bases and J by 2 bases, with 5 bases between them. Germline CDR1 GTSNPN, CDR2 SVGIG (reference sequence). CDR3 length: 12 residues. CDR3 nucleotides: TGTGCCTGGAGTGTAGCCCCCTACGAGCAGTACTTC. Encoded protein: CAWSVAPYEQYF.

Here the CDR3 DNA reads TGTGCCAGCGTGGAGGGAAGGGGTGGCACCGGGGAGCTGTTTTTT. It yields the protein CASVEGRGGTGELFF. The chain links TRBV6-5 to TRBJ2-2; D may be TRBD2 (6 bases). The CDR3 is 15 residues long. Trimming removed 8 bases at V and 4 bases at J, with 17 bases between. Germline-derived CDR1 and CDR2 are MNHEY and SVGAGI.

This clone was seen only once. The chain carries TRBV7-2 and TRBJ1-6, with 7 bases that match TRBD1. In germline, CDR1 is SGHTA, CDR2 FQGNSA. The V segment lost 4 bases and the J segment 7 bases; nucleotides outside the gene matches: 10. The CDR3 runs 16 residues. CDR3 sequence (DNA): TGTGCCAGCAGCTCCAGTCCGGCAGGGGGGAATTCACCCCTCCACTTT. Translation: CASSSSPAGGNSPLHF.

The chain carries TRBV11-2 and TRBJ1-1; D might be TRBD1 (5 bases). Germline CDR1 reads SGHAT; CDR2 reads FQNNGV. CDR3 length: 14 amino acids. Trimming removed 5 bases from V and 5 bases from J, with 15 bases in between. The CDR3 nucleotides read TGTGCCAGCAGCCCGGGGCCTGGGGGGACTGAAGCTTTCTTT. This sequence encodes CASSPGPGGTEAFF.

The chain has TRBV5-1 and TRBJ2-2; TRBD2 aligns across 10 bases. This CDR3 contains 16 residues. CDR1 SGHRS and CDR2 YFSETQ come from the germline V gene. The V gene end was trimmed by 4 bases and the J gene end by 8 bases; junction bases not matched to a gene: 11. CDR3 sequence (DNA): TGCGCCAGCAGCCTCACTGCCACTAGCGGGACTGGGGAGCTGTTTTTT. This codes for CASSLTATSGTGELFF.

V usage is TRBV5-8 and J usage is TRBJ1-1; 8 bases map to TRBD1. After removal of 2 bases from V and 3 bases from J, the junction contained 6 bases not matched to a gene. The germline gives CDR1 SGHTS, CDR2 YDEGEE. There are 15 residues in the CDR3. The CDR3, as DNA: TGTGCCAGCAGCTTTCGACAGGGGCGAGACACTGAAGCTTTCTTT. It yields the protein CASSFRQGRDTEAFF.

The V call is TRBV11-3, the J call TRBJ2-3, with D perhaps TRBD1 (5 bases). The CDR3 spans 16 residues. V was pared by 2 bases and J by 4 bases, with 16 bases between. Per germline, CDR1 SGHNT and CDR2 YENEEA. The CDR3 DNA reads TGTGCCAGCAGCTTATTGGGGTGGCAGGGTGCAGATACGCAGTATTTT. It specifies CASSLLGWQGADTQYF.

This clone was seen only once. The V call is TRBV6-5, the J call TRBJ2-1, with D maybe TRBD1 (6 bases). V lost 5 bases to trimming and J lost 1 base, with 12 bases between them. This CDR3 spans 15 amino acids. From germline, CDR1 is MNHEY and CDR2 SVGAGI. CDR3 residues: CASSNRQVSYNEQFF. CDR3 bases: TGTGCCAGCAGTAACCGACAGGTATCCTACAATGAGCAGTTCTTC.

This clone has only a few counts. The CDR3 region is CASRTGADTQYF. The CDR3 nucleotides read TGTGCCAGCAGGACAGGGGCAGATACGCAGTATTTT. V gene TRBV27 combines with J gene TRBJ2-3, with 8 bases fitting TRBD1. V lost 6 bases and J lost 4; bases outside the gene matches: 0. Per the germline V gene, CDR1 is MNHEY and CDR2 is SMNVEV (reference sequence). The CDR3 contains 12 residues.